What follows describes a single TCR beta chain. This clone was found a few times. Its target antigen remains unknown. No base-level quality is on record; no much larger clone is a single base apart. From the cysteine up to the phenylalanine, the CDR3 has a length of 14 residues. The CDR3 DNA has 42 bases and is translated from base 1. V gives up 4 bases and J gives up 1 base, and the segment between their germline ends measures 10 bases. Per the germline V gene (reference sequence), SEHNR is the CDR1 and FQNEAQ is the CDR2. The data belong to a study of beta chain features in type 1 diabetes (dated by TCRdb to 2016 to 2019). In terms of the full investigation: Mean age, gender distribution, total cell number and subset yield did not differ between patients and healthy donors. A total of roughly 110 million sorted cells were examined across all samples, and the number of cells per subset was strongly correlated with RNA yield. The study compared TCRB repertoires of sorted circulating CD4+ T cell subsets between recently diagnosed type 1 diabetes patients and matched healthy donors. Whereas all 30 or so donors provided naive and central memory subsets, regulatory and stem cell-like memory subsets were isolated from just 8 patients and roughly eight healthy donors. The paper's findings and limits, for the study overall: Only small numbers of individuals were included in the HLA sub-analyses, which left unresolved whether HLA type had any influence on TCRB rearrangement. At VDJ recombination sites, patients with type 1 diabetes made fewer insertions and deleted more nucleotides, a pattern implying thymic rearrangement abnormalities. In all four CD4+ subsets, TCRB CDR3 length was moderately but significantly shorter in type 1 diabetes patients. The naive, central memory and regulatory TCRB repertoires appeared to resemble one another more closely among patients than among healthy donors. PCR might favor shorter templates, but patient and control samples were amplified and corrected together, so any skew would affect both groups equally. Because cDNA was sequenced instead of genomic DNA, activated cells with high expression could be over-represented, although the groups did not differ in activation or CD3 levels.

All of the isolated RNA was reverse transcribed with the High Capacity cDNA Reverse Transcription Kit, so expressed TCRB transcripts were sequenced. Deep immunoSEQ sequencing was applied to naive, central memory and regulatory T cell samples, giving an average of around 4 million total reads per sample. Sorted cells were lysed in RLT buffer and RNA was extracted with DNase-treated RNeasy Micro or Mini kits, depending on cell number. Each cell subset was processed separately to prevent cross-contamination, with patient and healthy donor samples processed together. TCRB sequences were amplified from cDNA with the immunoSEQ multiplex PCR, producing 87-bp fragments spanning the CDR3 region. Sequencing of the amplicons was performed on the Illumina HiSeq platform. The authors processed their data as follows. PCR bias was corrected computationally using synthetic template baselines, and reads within Hamming distance 2 were collapsed, with unmergeable singletons discarded. By aligning reads against IMGT, V, D and J genes, CDR3 length, and insertions or deletions at six rearrangement sites were assigned. Clonotype counts were normalized to sorted cell number within each subset before computing true diversity and Gini coefficients with the tcR R package. Repertoire sharing was quantified using the overlap coefficient calculated on TCRB nucleotide sequences. Out-of-frame TCRB sequences from naive cells were analyzed as a proxy for the pre-selection repertoire. TCRdb retrieved this table from immuneACCESS and kept in-frame rearrangements only. Not all clones are present; in checked studies, unresolved V genes account for under half, and no reason is known for the remainder. From that table come the V and J calls and clone size; the DNA was used to work out D and trimming. Across this sample there are 550,000 to 850,000 clones, with around 15% seen only once. Less than 0.025% of the sample is held by the ten biggest clonotypes.

Each donor gave one peripheral blood draw, roughly 110 mL on average, collected into heparinised tubes. Using a panel that included CD45RO, CCR7, CD25, CD127, CD95 and CD27, naive, central memory, regulatory and stem cell-like memory CD4+ T cells were sorted on a BD FACSAria II. All sorted populations exceeded 95% purity. PBMCs were separated immediately by Lymphoprep density gradient centrifugation and were stained directly, without being cultured. To minimize batch effects, samples were stained and sorted in pairs, one healthy donor with one patient per experiment. Specimen: naive CD4+ T cells from blood. Sample cell subset or site, as interpreted from the label and publication: true naive CD4+ T cells. The clonotype originates from a young man with type 1 diabetes. Rearrangement joined TRBV7-9 to TRBJ1-1; the D gene is perhaps TRBD1, on 5 matching bases. In nucleotides, the sequence is TGTGCCAGCAGCTGGGGCACAGCGAACACTGAAGCTTTCTTT. This codes for CASSWGTANTEAFF.